This TCR beta chain stems from a study of T cell clonality in common variable immunodeficiency. This clone appeared a few times. The sequence runs out 3 residues before the end of the CDR3; the remainder is reconstructed from the germline J gene. CVID and control samples used equivalent genomic DNA input. Sequencing was performed with immunoSEQ multiplex PCR; in TCRdb, only in-frame clones are kept and a portion is missing. Listed here are roughly 28,000 clones without any singletons, the top ten holding less than 15%. Germline V lookup: CDR1 SGHAT, CDR2 FQNNGV. The CDR3 length is 14 residues. This TCR was recovered from a person aged 18-70 years in good health. V and J are TRBV11-2 and TRBJ1-2, with unresolved D. Specimen: peripheral blood mononuclear cells. Here the CDR3 reads CASSLELAAGDYTF. Incomplete CDR3 DNA: TGTGCCAGCAGCTTAGAACTAGCGGCCGGCGAC.